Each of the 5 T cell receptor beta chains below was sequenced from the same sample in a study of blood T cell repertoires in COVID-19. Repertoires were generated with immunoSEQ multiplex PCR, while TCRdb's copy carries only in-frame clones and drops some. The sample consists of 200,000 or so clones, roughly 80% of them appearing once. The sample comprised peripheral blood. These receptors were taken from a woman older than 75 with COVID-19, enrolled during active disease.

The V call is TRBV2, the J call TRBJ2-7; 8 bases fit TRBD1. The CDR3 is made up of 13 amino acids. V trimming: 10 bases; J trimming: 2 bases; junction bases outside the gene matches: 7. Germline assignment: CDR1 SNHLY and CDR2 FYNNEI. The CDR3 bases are TGTGCCAACAGGGGGACAGGTACCTACGAGCAGTACTTC. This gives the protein CANRGTGTYEQYF.

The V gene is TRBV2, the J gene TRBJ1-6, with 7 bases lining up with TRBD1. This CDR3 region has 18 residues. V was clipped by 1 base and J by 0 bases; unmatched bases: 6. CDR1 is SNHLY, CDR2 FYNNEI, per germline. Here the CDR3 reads CASSEDRGLLSYNSPLHF. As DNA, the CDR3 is TGTGCCAGCAGTGAAGATAGGGGGCTCCTCTCCTATAATTCACCCCTCCACTTT.

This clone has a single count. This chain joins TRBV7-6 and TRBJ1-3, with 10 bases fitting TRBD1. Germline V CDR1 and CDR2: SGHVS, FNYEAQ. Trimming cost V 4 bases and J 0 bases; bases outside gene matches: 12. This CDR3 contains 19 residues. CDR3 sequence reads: CASSWETGGDQNSGNTIYF. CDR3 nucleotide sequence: TGTGCCAGCAGCTGGGAGACAGGGGGCGATCAAAACTCTGGAAACACCATATATTTT.

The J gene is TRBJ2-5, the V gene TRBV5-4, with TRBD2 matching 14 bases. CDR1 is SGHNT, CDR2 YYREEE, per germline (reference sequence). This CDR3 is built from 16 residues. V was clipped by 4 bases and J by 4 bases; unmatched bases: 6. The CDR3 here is CASSKTSGGASETQYF. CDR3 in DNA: TGTGCCAGCAGCAAGACTAGCGGGGGGGCCTCAGAGACCCAGTACTTC.

The CDR3 region is CASSLQRGAGADTQYF. CDR3 coding DNA: TGCGCCAGCAGCTTGCAGCGGGGGGCCGGGGCAGATACGCAGTATTTT. The rearrangement links TRBV5-1 to TRBJ2-3, with TRBD2 matching over 9 bases. From germline, CDR1 is SGHRS and CDR2 YFSETQ. The CDR3 covers 16 residues. V dropped 1 base and J dropped 4; count of bases not matched to a gene: 7. The full variable domain, completed using reference TRBV5-1 and TRBJ2-3, is KAGVTQTPRYLIKTRGQQVTLSCSPISGHRSVSWYQQTPGQGLQFLFEYFSETQRNKGNFPGRFSGRQFSNSRSEMNVSTLELGDSALYLCASSLQRGAGADTQYFGPGTRLTVL.